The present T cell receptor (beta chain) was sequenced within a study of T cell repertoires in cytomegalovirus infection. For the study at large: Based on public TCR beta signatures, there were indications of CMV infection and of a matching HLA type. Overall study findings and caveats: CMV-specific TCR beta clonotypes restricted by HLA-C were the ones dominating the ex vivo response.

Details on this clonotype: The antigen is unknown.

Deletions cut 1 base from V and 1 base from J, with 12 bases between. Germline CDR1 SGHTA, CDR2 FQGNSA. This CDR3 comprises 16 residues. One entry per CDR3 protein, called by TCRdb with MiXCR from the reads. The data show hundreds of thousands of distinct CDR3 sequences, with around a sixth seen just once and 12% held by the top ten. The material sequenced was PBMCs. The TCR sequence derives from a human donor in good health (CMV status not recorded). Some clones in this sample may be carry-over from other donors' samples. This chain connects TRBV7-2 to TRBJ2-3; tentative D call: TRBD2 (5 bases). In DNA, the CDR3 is TGTGCCAGCAGCTTAGATCCGGGGTGGGGCACAGATACGCAGTATTTT. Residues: CASSLDPGWGTDTQYF.